A single T cell receptor (beta chain) is shown here with its context. The data belong to a study of blood T cell repertoires in COVID-19. Study at large: Samples came from the United States, Italy and Spain, spanning acute and convalescent COVID-19. PBMCs, B-cell-depleted T cells, or T cells were the source of the cDNA or gDNA that made up the material.

Original processing notes: Estimation of nucleated cell counts was performed using reference gene primer amplification. TCRdb keeps only in-frame clones here, not all; method: immunoSEQ multiplex PCR. V and J calls and clone size are given by that table; D and trimming were obtained from the DNA. The sample lists 200,000 to 250,000 clones; around 80% were seen once. This CDR3 contains 16 residues. Looked up from germline, CDR1 is SGHTA and CDR2 is FQGNSA. Trimming took off 0 bases at V and 2 bases at J, with 11 bases between the two ends. The source of this sequence is a woman in her 70s with acute or convalescent COVID-19. Sequenced sample: peripheral blood. The V and J genes are TRBV7-2 and TRBJ2-1; TRBD1 is a possible D gene (6 bases). The CDR3 reads CASSLASGVAYNEQFF. CDR3 bases: TGTGCCAGCAGCTTAGCGTCAGGGGTGGCCTACAATGAGCAGTTCTTC.